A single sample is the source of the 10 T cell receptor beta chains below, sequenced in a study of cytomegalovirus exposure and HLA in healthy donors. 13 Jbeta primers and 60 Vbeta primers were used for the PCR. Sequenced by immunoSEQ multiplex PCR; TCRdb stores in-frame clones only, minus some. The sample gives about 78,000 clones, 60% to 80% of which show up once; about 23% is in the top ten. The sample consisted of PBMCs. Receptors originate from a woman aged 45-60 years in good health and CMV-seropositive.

This CDR3 reads CASSARLWQGQETQYF. CDR3 nucleotides: TGTGCCAGTAGTGCCCGCCTGTGGCAGGGACAAGAGACCCAGTACTTC. V gene TRBV19 combines with J gene TRBJ2-5; D perhaps matches TRBD1 (5 bases). The CDR3 loop spans 16 amino acids. In germline, CDR1 is LNHDA, CDR2 SQIVND (reference sequence). V shed 5 bases and J shed 2 bases, with 18 bases lying between them.

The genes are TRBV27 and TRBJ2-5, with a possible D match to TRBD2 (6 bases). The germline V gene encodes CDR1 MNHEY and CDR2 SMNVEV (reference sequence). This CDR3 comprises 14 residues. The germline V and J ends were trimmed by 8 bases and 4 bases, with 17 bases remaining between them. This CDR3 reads CASGGDGSGETQYF. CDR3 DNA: TGTGCCAGCGGCGGAGACGGGAGTGGAGAGACCCAGTACTTC.

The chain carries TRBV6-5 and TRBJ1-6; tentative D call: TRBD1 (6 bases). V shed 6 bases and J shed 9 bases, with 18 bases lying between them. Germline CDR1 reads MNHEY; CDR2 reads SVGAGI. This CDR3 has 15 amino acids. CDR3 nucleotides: TGTGCCAGCAGGGCCGGGACATACCGGGGTTCACCCCTCCACTTT. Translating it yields CASRAGTYRGSPLHF.

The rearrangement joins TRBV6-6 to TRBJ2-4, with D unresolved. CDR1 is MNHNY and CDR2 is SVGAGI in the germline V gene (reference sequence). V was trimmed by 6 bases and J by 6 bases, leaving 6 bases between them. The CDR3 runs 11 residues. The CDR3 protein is CASSPLNIQYF. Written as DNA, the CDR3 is TGTGCCAGCAGCCCCCTAAACATTCAGTACTTC.

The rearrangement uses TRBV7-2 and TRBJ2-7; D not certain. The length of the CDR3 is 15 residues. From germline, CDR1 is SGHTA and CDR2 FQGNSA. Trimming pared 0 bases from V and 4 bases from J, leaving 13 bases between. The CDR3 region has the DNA TGTGCCAGCAGCTTAGCGGCGCAGGTTTATTACGAGCAGTACGTC. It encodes CASSLAAQVYYEQYV.

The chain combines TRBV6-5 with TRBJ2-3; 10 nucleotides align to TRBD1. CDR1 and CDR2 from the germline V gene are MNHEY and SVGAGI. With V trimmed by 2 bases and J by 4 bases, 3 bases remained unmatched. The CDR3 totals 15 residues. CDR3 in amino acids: CASSYVGTGADTQYF. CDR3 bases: TGTGCCAGCAGTTACGTCGGGACAGGGGCAGATACGCAGTATTTT.

The CDR3 loop reads CASSVGAGGSPDTQYF. The CDR3 DNA sequence: TGTGCCAGCAGCGTAGGAGCGGGAGGCTCCCCAGATACGCAGTATTTT. The chain couples TRBV9 to TRBJ2-3; 9 bases agree with TRBD2. The CDR3 is 16 residues long. Germline CDR1 SGDLS, CDR2 YYNGEE. J lost 4 bases, V lost 0 bases, and 6 bases had no gene match.

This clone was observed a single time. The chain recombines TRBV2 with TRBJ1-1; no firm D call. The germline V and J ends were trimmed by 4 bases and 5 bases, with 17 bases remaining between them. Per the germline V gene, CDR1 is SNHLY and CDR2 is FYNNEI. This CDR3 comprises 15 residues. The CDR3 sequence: CASSVGSAKRTEAFF. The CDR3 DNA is TGTGCCAGCAGTGTCGGGTCCGCAAAGAGAACTGAAGCTTTCTTT. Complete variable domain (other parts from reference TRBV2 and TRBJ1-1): EPEVTQTPSHQVTQMGQEVILRCVPISNHLYFYWYRQILGQKVEFLVSFYNNEISEKSEIFDDQFSVERPDGSNFTLKIRSTKLEDSAMYFCASSVGSAKRTEAFFGQGTRLTVV.

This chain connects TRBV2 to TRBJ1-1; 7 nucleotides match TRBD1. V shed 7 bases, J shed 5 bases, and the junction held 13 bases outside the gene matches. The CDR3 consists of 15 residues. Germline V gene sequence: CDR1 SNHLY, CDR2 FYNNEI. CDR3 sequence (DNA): TGTGCCAGCACGGGACAGCCGGGGTACGGGACTGAAGCTTTCTTT. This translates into CASTGQPGYGTEAFF.

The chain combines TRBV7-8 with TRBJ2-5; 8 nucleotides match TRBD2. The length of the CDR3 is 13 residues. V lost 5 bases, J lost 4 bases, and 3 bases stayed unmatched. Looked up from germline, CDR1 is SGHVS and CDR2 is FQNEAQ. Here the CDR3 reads CASSLGLAETQYF. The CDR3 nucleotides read TGTGCCAGCAGCCTCGGACTAGCAGAGACCCAGTACTTC. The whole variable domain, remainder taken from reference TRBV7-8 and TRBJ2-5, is GAGVSQSPRYKVAKRGQDVALRCDPISGHVSLFWYQQALGQGPEFLTYFQNEAQLDKSGLPSDRFFAERPEGSVSTLKIQRTQQEDSAVYLCASSLGLAETQYFGPGTRLLVL.